This TCR beta chain was identified in a study of T cell responses to AZD1222 COVID-19 vaccine. This clone was seen a few times. Its target is not known. Germline assignment: CDR1 SGHVS and CDR2 FQNEAQ. The CDR3 is 14 residues long. Trimming removed 2 bases at V and 4 bases at J, with 11 bases between. Findings of the study overall: Seropositive status at baseline applied to only 5 or 6 AZD1222 recipients. Nearly half of spike-specific TCRs reportedly target unmutated variant regions. Samples come after the peak T cell response, not at day 14.

Profiled with immunoSEQ multiplex PCR; TCRdb holds only in-frame clones, not every one. The table lists roughly 77,000 clones, 88% of them singletons. The TCR was taken from an adult in good health. The chain links TRBV7-8 to TRBJ1-2; D perhaps matches TRBD1 (5 bases). The sequences come from peripheral blood, collected on day 0 of MenACWY control vaccination. For the CDR3, the DNA is TGTGCCAGCAGCTTAAGGGACCGGGGCTATGGCTACACCTTC. Translation: CASSLRDRGYGYTF.